Following are 11 T cell receptor beta chains from one sample sequenced in a study of cytomegalovirus exposure and HLA in healthy donors. In the PCR, 60 Vbeta and 13 Jbeta primers were used. The data were produced by immunoSEQ multiplex PCR, yet TCRdb's version contains in-frame clones alone and is incomplete. Of over 100,000 clones in the sample, roughly four fifths are singletons; the top ten hold 20% to 25%. The source material was PBMCs. The receptors were gathered from a young man in good health and CMV-seropositive.

This sequence joins TRBV4-1 and TRBJ2-5, with D possibly TRBD2 on 6 matching bases. Germline V CDR1 and CDR2: MGHRA, YSYEKL. V was cut by 1 base and J by 5 bases, with 11 bases left in between. The CDR3 is made up of 14 amino acids. The CDR3: CASSQAGVGETQYF. CDR3 DNA sequence: TGCGCCAGCAGCCAAGCGGGAGTTGGGGAGACCCAGTACTTC.

This clone was seen more than once but under ten times. V usage is TRBV23-1 and J usage is TRBJ1-6; 7 bases match TRBD1. TRBV23-1 has ORF status, its function being uncertain. The CDR3 length is 15 residues. The V segment lost 0 bases and the J segment 15 bases; nucleotides outside the gene matches: 11. The CDR3 here is CASSQSKQGTLLLHF. CDR3 DNA: TGCGCCAGCAGTCAATCTAAACAGGGGACCCTCCTCCTCCACTTT.

V is TRBV4-3 and J is TRBJ1-2; weak D call: TRBD1 (5 bases). There are 14 residues in the CDR3. Trimming shortened V by 1 base and J by 3 bases, and 9 bases separated the two germline ends. Germline V gene lookup returns CDR1 LGHNA and CDR2 YSLEER. CDR3 nucleotides: TGCGCCAGCAGCCAAGTAGGAGGGGACTATGGCTACACCTTC. It is translated as CASSQVGGDYGYTF.

CDR3 DNA sequence: TGTGCCAGCAGCTTAGCGGGGCAGGGATTAACTGAAGCTTTCTTT. It is translated as CASSLAGQGLTEAFF. J is TRBJ1-1 and V is TRBV7-6; tentative D call: TRBD1 (5 bases). Germline V CDR1 and CDR2: SGHVS, FNYEAQ. CDR3 length: 15 residues. Trimming shortened V by 0 bases and J by 5 bases, and 13 bases separated the two germline ends.

The chain combines TRBV6-1 with TRBJ2-1; 11 bases fit TRBD2. The CDR3 extends over 14 amino acids. Trimming took 2 bases from V and 7 from J; bases not matched to a gene: 1. In germline, CDR1 is MNHNS, CDR2 SASEGT. The CDR3 reads CASSESSGRNEQFF. The CDR3 nucleotides read TGTGCCAGCAGTGAATCTAGCGGGAGGAATGAGCAGTTCTTC.

This clone was detected once. The genes are TRBV5-5 and TRBJ1-4, with 9 bases matching TRBD1. Germline V gene data show CDR1 as SGHKS and CDR2 as YYEKEE (reference sequence). The length of the CDR3 is 13 residues. V trimming: 4 bases; J trimming: 15 bases; junction bases outside the gene matches: 10. This CDR3 reads CASSLPGQGIVFF. The CDR3 DNA is TGTGCCAGCAGCCTACCGGGACAGGGAATAGTGTTTTTT.

V and J are TRBV7-8 and TRBJ2-7, with unresolved D. The CDR3 runs to 13 residues. Germline V gene data show CDR1 as SGHVS and CDR2 as FQNEAQ. The V end lost 3 bases, the J end lost 6 bases, and 12 bases lay between the germline ends. CDR3 sequence reads: CASSLGRLFEQYV. The CDR3 coding sequence is TGTGCCAGCAGCTTGGGCAGGTTGTTCGAGCAGTACGTC.

The chain couples TRBV7-6 to TRBJ2-5; D gene uncertain. V was pared by 0 bases and J by 5 bases, with 16 bases between. This CDR3 is built from 16 residues. Germline CDR1 is SGHVS and CDR2 is FNYEAQ. The CDR3 loop is CASSLAPVSQRETQYF. The CDR3 nucleotides are TGTGCCAGCAGCTTAGCGCCGGTCTCGCAGAGGGAGACCCAGTACTTC.

The rearrangement uses TRBV7-8 and TRBJ1-5; perhaps TRBD1 as D (5 bases). V lost 1 base and J 0 bases, leaving 13 bases between the germline ends. Germline V CDR1 and CDR2: SGHVS, FQNEAQ. The CDR3 extends over 17 amino acids. In nucleotides, the CDR3 is TGTGCCAGCAGCTTAGTCGCGCGGGGGAATAGCAATCAGCCCCAGCATTTT. Residues: CASSLVARGNSNQPQHF.

The V and J genes are TRBV29-1 and TRBJ2-3, with TRBD2 as a possible D gene (6 bases). V shed 7 bases and J shed 2 bases, with 10 bases lying between them. Germline CDR1 and CDR2: SQVTM and ANQGSEA. This CDR3 has 12 amino acids. CDR3 nucleotides: TGCAGCGGGGTGGACTACACAGATACGCAGTATTTT. Protein product: CSGVDYTDTQYF.

This chain links TRBV27 with TRBJ2-2; D perhaps matches TRBD1 (6 bases). The germline CDR1 and CDR2 sequences are MNHEY and SMNVEV (reference sequence). V was trimmed by 10 bases and J by 1 base, leaving 13 bases between them. The CDR3 spans 14 residues. As DNA, the CDR3 is TGTGCCACCAGAGACAGGAGGAACACCGGGGAGCTGTTTTTT. Translated, it gives CATRDRRNTGELFF.